The 8 T cell receptor beta chains listed next were all sequenced from one sample in a study of blood T cell repertoires in COVID-19. The assay was immunoSEQ multiplex PCR, and TCRdb's table has in-frame clones only and misses some. The sample carries 300,000 to 400,000 clones, more than 75% recorded once. The sequenced material came from PBMCs or T cells enriched from blood (not recorded which). The receptors were sampled from a man between 60 and 75 years old who had recovered from COVID-19.

V is TRBV5-1 and J is TRBJ1-1; 9 bases are shared with TRBD1. V shed 5 bases and J 4 bases; nucleotides not matched to a gene: 12. Germline V gene sequence: CDR1 SGHRS, CDR2 YFSETQ. The CDR3 runs to 16 residues. The CDR3 here is CASSSGTGGTFTEAFF. For the CDR3, the DNA is TGCGCCAGCAGTAGTGGTACAGGGGGCACTTTCACTGAAGCTTTCTTT.

This chain uses TRBV6-5 with TRBJ2-7; no firm D call. This CDR3 has 14 amino acids. Trimming left V 0 bases short and J 6 bases short, with 12 bases between. In germline, CDR1 is MNHEY, CDR2 SVGAGI. CDR3 bases: TGTGCCAGCAGTTACTCGGCCGAGGCCTCCGAGCAGTACTTC. The encoded protein is CASSYSAEASEQYF.

The rearrangement joins TRBV5-4 to TRBJ2-5; D uncertain. The CDR3 consists of 14 residues. Per the germline V gene, CDR1 is SGHNT and CDR2 is YYREEE (reference sequence). Trimming stripped 4 bases from V and 5 bases from J, with 15 bases between. The chain's CDR3 is CASSRRSFQETQYF. The CDR3 nucleotides read TGTGCCAGCAGCAGGCGGTCTTTCCAGGAGACCCAGTACTTC.

Points on this clone: Given a far larger clone just one base away, this is likely a sequencing read error. The genes are TRBV3-1 (or the pseudogene TRBV3-2) and TRBJ2-1; D not certain. Trimming took 1 base from V and 9 from J, leaving 4 bases between them. Germline CDR1 reads LGHDT; CDR2 reads YNNKEL (reference sequence). The CDR3 has 11 residues. DNA of the CDR3: TGTGCCAGCAGCCAAGCGGGTGAGCAGTTCTTC. Amino acids: CASSQAGEQFF.

V usage is TRBV19 and J usage is TRBJ2-2, with a weak D call TRBD1 (6 bases). The germline V gene has CDR1 LNHDA and CDR2 SQIVND (reference sequence). Trimming took 10 bases from V and 0 from J, leaving 21 bases between them. The CDR3 has 17 residues. CDR3 in DNA: TGTGCCACTCGACTTGACCGGGACACAACGAACACCGGGGAGCTGTTTTTT. Its protein product is CATRLDRDTTNTGELFF.

The V gene is TRBV4-2, the J gene TRBJ2-2; 14 nucleotides match TRBD2. Trimming removed 2 bases from V and 6 bases from J; junction bases left unmatched: 2. The CDR3 is 16 residues long. Germline loops: CDR1 LGHNA, CDR2 YNFKEQ. In DNA, the CDR3 is TGTGCCAGCAGCCAACAGACTAGCGGGGGGGCCGGGGAGCTGTTTTTT. Its translation is CASSQQTSGGAGELFF.

V and J are TRBV4-2 and TRBJ1-5; 7 nucleotides agree with TRBD1. J was trimmed by 7 bases and V by 0 bases; bases with no gene match: 9. In germline, CDR1 is LGHNA, CDR2 YNFKEQ. The CDR3 extends over 16 amino acids. The DNA for the CDR3 is TGTGCCAGCAGCCAAGATCTCGGCAGGGGGAAACAGCCCCAGCATTTT. This sequence encodes CASSQDLGRGKQPQHF.

This clone has more than one count but fewer than ten. V and J are TRBV7-2 and TRBJ1-1; D is perhaps TRBD1 (6 bases). Trimming left V 2 bases short and J 1 base short, with 14 bases between. CDR1 and CDR2 from the germline V gene are SGHTA and FQGNSA. CDR3 length: 16 amino acids. The CDR3 loop is CASSLHRAGANTEAFF. In nucleotides, the CDR3 is TGTGCCAGCAGCTTACACAGAGCGGGGGCGAACACTGAAGCTTTCTTT.